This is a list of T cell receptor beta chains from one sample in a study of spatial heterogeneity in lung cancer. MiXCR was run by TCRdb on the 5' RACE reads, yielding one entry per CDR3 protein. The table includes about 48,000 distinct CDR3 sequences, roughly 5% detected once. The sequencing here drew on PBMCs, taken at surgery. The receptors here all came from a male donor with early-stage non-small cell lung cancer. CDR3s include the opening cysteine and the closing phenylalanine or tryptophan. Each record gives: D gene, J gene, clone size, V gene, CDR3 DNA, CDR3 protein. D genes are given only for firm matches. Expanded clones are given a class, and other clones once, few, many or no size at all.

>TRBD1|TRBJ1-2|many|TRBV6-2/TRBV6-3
TGTGCCAGCACGGAACAGGGGCGCTATGGCTACACCTTC
CASTEQGRYGYTF
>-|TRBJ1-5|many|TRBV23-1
TGCGCCAGCAGTCAATCGTCCAGGACGGCGGACACGGGGGGTCAGCCCCAGCATTTT
CASSQSSRTADTGGQPQHF
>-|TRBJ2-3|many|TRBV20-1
TGCAGTGCTAGACGGGGGGCAAGCACAGATACGCAGTATTTT
CSARRGASTDTQYF
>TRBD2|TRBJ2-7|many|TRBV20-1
TGCAGTGCTAGGGAGCCCGGGACTAGCGGGAGTTTAAGGGCCCGCGAGCAGTACTTC
CSAREPGTSGSLRAREQYF
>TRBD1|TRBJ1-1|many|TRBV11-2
TGTGCCAGCAGCTTAGTTCCGACAGGGGGCGCGGGAACTTTCTTT
CASSLVPTGGAGTFF
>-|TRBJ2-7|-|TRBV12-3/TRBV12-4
TGTGCCAGCAGTTTAGAGGGTTGGGGACGGTCGGAGGACGAGCAGTACTTC
CASSLEGWGRSEDEQYF
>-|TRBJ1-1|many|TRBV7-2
TGTGCCAGCAGCTCCCAGGTGAACACTGAAGCTTTCTTT
CASSSQVNTEAFF
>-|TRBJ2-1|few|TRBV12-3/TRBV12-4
TGTGCCAGCAGTTTAGGGACGTACAATGAGCAGTTCTTC
CASSLGTYNEQFF
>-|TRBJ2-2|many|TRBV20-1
TGCAGTGCTAGAGTGCCTATCACCGGGGAGCTGTTTTTT
CSARVPITGELFF
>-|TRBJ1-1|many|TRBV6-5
TGTGCCAGCAGTTACTCTTGGACCGCTTCGTTTAACACTGAAGCTTTCTTT
CASSYSWTASFNTEAFF